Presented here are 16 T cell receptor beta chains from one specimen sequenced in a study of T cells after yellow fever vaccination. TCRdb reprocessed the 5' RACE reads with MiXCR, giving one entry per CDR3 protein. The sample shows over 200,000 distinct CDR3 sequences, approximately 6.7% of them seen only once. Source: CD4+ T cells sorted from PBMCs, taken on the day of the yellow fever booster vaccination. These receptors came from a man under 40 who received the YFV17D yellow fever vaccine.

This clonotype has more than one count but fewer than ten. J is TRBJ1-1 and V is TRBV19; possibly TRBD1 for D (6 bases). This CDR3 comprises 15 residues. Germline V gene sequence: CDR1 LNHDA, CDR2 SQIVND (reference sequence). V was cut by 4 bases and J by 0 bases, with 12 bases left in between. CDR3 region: CASSSAAGVNTEAFF. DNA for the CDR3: TGTGCCAGTAGTAGTGCGGCAGGGGTGAACACTGAAGCTTTCTTT.

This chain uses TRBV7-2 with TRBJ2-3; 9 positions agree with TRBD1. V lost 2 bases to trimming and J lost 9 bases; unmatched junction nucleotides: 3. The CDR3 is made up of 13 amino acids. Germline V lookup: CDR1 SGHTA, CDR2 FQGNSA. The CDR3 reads CASSLPDRGTQYF. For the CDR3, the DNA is TGTGCCAGCAGCTTACCGGACAGGGGCACGCAGTATTTT.

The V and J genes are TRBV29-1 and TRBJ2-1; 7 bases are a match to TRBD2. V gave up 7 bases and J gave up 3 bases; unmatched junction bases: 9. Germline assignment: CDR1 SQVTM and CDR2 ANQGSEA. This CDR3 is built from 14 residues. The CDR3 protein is CSAEGLADYNEQFF. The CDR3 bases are TGCAGCGCCGAAGGCCTAGCGGACTACAATGAGCAGTTCTTC.

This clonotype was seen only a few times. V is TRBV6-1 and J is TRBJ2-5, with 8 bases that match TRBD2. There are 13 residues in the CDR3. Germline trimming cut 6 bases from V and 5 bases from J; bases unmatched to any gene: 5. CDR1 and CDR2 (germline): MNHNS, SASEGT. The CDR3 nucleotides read TGTGCCAGCAGCGGACTAGCTCGGGAGACCCAGTACTTC. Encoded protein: CASSGLARETQYF.

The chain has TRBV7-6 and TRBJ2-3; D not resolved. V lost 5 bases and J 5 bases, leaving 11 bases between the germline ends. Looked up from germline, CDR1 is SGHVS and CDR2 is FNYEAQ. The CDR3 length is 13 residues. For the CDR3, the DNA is TGTGCCAGCAGCGATGCATTGCAAGATACGCAGTATTTT. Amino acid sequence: CASSDALQDTQYF.

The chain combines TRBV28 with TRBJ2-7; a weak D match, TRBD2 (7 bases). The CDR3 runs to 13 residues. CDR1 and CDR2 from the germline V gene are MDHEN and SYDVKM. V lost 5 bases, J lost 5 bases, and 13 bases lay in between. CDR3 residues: CASSGGAWNEQYF. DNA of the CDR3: TGTGCCAGCAGTGGGGGGGCCTGGAACGAGCAGTACTTC.

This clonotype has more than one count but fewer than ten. The CDR3 DNA is TGTGCCAGCAGTTACTCGGGACAGGTCTACGAGCAGTACTTC. Translating gives CASSYSGQVYEQYF. The chain couples TRBV6-5 to TRBJ2-7; TRBD1 aligns across 8 bases. This CDR3 region has 14 residues. The V gene's germline CDR1 is MNHEY and CDR2 SVGAGI. The ends lost 0 bases at V and 3 bases at J; junction bases unmatched: 1.

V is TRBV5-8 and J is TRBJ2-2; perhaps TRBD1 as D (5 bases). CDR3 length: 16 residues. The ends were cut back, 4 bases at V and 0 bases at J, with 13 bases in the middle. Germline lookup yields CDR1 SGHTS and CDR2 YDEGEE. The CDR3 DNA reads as TGTGCCAGCAGCCCCACGGGCAGGGCGAACACCGGGGAGCTGTTTTTT. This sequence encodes CASSPTGRANTGELFF.

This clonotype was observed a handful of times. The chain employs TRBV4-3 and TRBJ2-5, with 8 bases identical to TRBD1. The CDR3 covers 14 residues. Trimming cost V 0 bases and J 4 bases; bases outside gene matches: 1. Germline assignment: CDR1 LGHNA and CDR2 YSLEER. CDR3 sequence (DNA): TGCGCCAGCAGCCAAGACAGGGGGCGAGAGACCCAGTACTTC. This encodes CASSQDRGRETQYF.

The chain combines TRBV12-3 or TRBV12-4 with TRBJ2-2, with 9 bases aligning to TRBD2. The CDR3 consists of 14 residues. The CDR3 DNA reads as TGTGCAACCCTCGGGCTAGCGGGAAACGGGGAGCTGTTTTTT. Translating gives CATLGLAGNGELFF.

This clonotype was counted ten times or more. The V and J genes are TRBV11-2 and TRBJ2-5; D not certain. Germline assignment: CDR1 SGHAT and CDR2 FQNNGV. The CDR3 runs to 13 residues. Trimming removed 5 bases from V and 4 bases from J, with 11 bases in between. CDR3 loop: CASSRSQRETQYF. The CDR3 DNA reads TGTGCCAGCAGCCGGTCACAAAGAGAGACCCAGTACTTC. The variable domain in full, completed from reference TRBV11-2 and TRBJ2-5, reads EAGVAQSPRYKIIEKRQSVAFWCNPISGHATLYWYQQILGQGPKLLIQFQNNGVVDDSQLPKDRFSAERLKGVDSTLKIQPAKLEDSAVYLCASSRSQRETQYFGPGTRLLVL.

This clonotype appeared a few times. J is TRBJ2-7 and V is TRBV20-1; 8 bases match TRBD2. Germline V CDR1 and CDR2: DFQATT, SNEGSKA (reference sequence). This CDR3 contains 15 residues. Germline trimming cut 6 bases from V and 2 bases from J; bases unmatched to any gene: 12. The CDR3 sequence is CSAHDRSGTAYEQYF. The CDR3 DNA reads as TGCAGTGCGCACGACCGTAGCGGGACTGCCTACGAGCAGTACTTC.

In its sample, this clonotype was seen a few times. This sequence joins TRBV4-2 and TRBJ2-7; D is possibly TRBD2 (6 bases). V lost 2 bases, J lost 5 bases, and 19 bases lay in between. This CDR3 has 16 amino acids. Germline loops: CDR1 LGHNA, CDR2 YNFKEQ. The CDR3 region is CASSQFSGGVIDEQYF. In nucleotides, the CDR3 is TGTGCCAGCAGCCAATTTAGCGGAGGAGTGATCGACGAGCAGTACTTC.

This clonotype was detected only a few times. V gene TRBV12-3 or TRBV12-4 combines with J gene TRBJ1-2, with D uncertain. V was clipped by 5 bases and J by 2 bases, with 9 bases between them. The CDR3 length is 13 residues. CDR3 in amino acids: CASSREMNYGYTF. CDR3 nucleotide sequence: TGTGCCAGCAGTCGTGAGATGAACTATGGCTACACCTTC.

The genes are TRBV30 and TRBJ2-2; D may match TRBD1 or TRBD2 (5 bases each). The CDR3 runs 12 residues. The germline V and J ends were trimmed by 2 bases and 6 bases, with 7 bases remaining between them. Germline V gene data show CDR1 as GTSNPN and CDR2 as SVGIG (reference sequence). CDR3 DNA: TGTGCCTGGAGTCCGGGGCCCGGGGAGCTGTTTTTT. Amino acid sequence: CAWSPGPGELFF.

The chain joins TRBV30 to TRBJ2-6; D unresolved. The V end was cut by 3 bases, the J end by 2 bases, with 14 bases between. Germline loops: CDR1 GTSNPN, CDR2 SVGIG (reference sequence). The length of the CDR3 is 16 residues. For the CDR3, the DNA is TGTGCCTGGAGCCAAGGTTACTCGGCTGGGGCCAACGTCCTGACTTTC. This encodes CAWSQGYSAGANVLTF.